Listed here is a single T cell receptor (beta chain). The data stem from a study of blood T cell repertoires in COVID-19. The wider study: Italy, Spain and the United States were the sources of the convalescent and acute COVID-19 samples.

Measured with immunoSEQ multiplex PCR; TCRdb has only the in-frame clones, and not every one. The data show some 240,000 clones, 84% seen once. The CDR3 length is 14 residues. The V gene's germline CDR1 is SGHDT and CDR2 YYEEEE. V was trimmed by 3 bases and J by 0 bases, leaving 7 bases between them. The rearrangement uses TRBV5-6 and TRBJ2-4, with D perhaps matching TRBD2 (6 bases). The sequenced sample was peripheral blood. The sequence came from a woman in her thirties or forties who had recovered from COVID-19. The CDR3 DNA follows: TGTGCCAGCAGCTGGGGGGTAGCCAAAAACATTCAGTACTTC. This gives the protein CASSWGVAKNIQYF.